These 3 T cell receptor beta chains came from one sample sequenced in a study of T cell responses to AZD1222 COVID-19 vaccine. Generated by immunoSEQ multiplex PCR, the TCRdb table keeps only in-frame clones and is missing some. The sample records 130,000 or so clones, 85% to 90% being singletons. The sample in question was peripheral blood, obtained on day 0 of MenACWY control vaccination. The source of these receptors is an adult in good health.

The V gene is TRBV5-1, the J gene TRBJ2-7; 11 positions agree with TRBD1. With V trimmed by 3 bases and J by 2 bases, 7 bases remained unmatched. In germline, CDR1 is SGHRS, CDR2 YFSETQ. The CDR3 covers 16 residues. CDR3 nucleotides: TGCGCCAGCAGCTCGGATCCGGGACAGGGGGCCTACGAGCAGTACTTC. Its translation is CASSSDPGQGAYEQYF.

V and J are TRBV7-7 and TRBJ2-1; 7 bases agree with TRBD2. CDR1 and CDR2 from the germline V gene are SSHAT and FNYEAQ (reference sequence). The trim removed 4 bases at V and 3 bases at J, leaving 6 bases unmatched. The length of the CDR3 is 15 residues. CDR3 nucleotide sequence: TGTGCCAGCAGCTCGGGGGGAGCTAACTACAATGAGCAGTTCTTC. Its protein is CASSSGGANYNEQFF.

The CDR3 loop is CASSYTRDSCNEQFF. CDR3 DNA: TGTGCCAGCAGCTATACAAGGGACAGTTGCAATGAGCAGTTCTTC. The chain carries TRBV27 and TRBJ2-1; 7 bases are shared with TRBD1. Trimming at V came to 6 bases and at J to 6 bases, leaving 11 bases not matched to a gene. Germline CDR1 and CDR2: MNHEY and SMNVEV (reference sequence). The CDR3 runs 15 residues.